This record looks at one T cell receptor (beta chain) sequence and its context. The target antigen is unknown. The data are from a study of shared clonotypes between healthy human individuals. Study-wide results and caveats: Researchers sampled blood only, noting tissue repertoires likely differ.

Here immunoSEQ multiplex PCR was the method, and the copy in TCRdb shows in-frame clones only, minus some. The profile shows about 2.4 million clones, roughly 93% of them singletons. CDR1 is SGHRS and CDR2 is YFSETQ in the germline V gene. The CDR3 loop spans 15 amino acids. Trimming shortened V by 0 bases and J by 0 bases, and 10 bases separated the two germline ends. The sequencing sample was made of naive CD4+ T cells from PBMCs. Subset here: CD45RA+ positively selected. J is TRBJ2-7 and V is TRBV5-1, with D possibly called TRBD1 or TRBD2 (5 bases each). This receptor was obtained from a man aged 18 to 30 in good health. Some clones in this sample may be carry-over from other donors' samples. This CDR3 reads CASSLGDVYSYEQYF. In DNA, the CDR3 is TGCGCCAGCAGCTTGGGGGACGTTTACTCCTACGAGCAGTACTTC.